A selection of T cell receptor beta chains follows, all from one sample in a study of human T cells and chemical hapten exposure. One entry per CDR3 protein results from TCRdb running MiXCR on the 5' RACE reads. The sample lists tens of thousands of distinct CDR3 sequences, approximately 15% occurring once. The receptors were sampled from a female donor in good health. Both conserved end residues are part of each CDR3. Fields, in order: D gene, J gene, clone size, V gene, CDR3 protein, CDR3 DNA. D genes are given only for firm matches. Size tells how often a clone was seen (once, few, many) or the class of an expanded clone, and some rows leave it out.

TRBD2,TRBJ2-1,NA,TRBV10-3,CAISGAGAYNEQFF,TGTGCCATCAGTGGCGCGGGAGCCTACAATGAGCAGTTCTTC
TRBD1,TRBJ1-5,few,TRBV28,CASKGTGHQPQHF,TGTGCCAGCAAGGGGACAGGACATCAGCCCCAGCATTTT
NA,TRBJ2-7,NA,TRBV5-1,CASNPGETSYEQYF,TGCGCCAGCAATCCGGGAGAGACCTCCTACGAGCAGTACTTC
TRBD2,TRBJ2-1,NA,TRBV20-1,CSARGTSGEGLQFF,TGCAGTGCTAGAGGGACTAGCGGGGAGGGTCTTCAGTTCTTC
TRBD1,TRBJ1-1,few,TRBV4-3,CASSHPIGQGPGEAFF,TGCGCCAGCAGCCACCCCATCGGACAGGGCCCGGGAGAGGCTTTCTTT
TRBD2,TRBJ2-3,NA,TRBV4-3,CASSPVGLDTDTQYF,TGCGCCAGCAGCCCAGTGGGACTAGACACAGATACGCAGTATTTT
NA,TRBJ2-1,medium-sized,TRBV7-2,CASSLDRVSNEQFF,TGTGCCAGCAGCTTAGACAGGGTGAGCAATGAGCAGTTCTTC
NA,TRBJ1-5,NA,TRBV7-8,CASSLGRENQPQHF,TGTGCCAGCAGCTTAGGCAGGGAAAATCAGCCCCAGCATTTT
NA,TRBJ2-5,NA,TRBV20-1,CSARDRTQYQETQYF,TGCAGTGCTAGAGATAGGACACAGTACCAAGAGACCCAGTACTTC
NA,TRBJ2-1,NA,TRBV7-6,CASSLWQEAYRRQFF,TGTGCCAGCAGCTTATGGCAGGAAGCCTATCGGCGGCAGTTCTTC
NA,TRBJ1-2,few,TRBV7-2,CASSSMPWGSQEGYGYTF,TGTGCCAGCAGCTCAATGCCCTGGGGATCCCAGGAAGGTTATGGCTACACCTTC
TRBD2,TRBJ2-1,NA,TRBV6-2/TRBV6-3,CASSPLGTSGITRFF,TGTGCCAGCAGCCCCCTAGGGACTAGCGGGATAACTCGGTTCTTC
TRBD1,TRBJ1-2,few,TRBV18,CASSGQGDLRTF,TGTGCCAGCTCTGGCCAGGGGGATCTCCGCACCTTC
NA,TRBJ1-2,NA,TRBV5-1,CASSLDVSANYGYTF,TGCGCCAGCAGCTTGGATGTTTCTGCTAACTATGGCTACACCTTC
NA,TRBJ2-3,many,TRBV6-5,CASRDGQFTDTQYF,TGTGCCAGCAGGGACGGACAGTTCACAGATACGCAGTATTTT
TRBD2,TRBJ2-3,NA,TRBV20-1,CSAPPSASGLTDTQYF,TGCAGTGCGCCACCTTCGGCTAGCGGACTCACAGATACGCAGTATTTT
TRBD1,TRBJ1-1,NA,TRBV6-5,CASSVDRGTLNTEAFF,TGTGCCAGCAGTGTCGACAGGGGAACTCTGAACACTGAAGCTTTCTTT
TRBD2,TRBJ2-1,NA,TRBV20-1,CSATGTIYNEQFF,TGCAGTGCTACCGGGACTATTTACAATGAGCAGTTCTTC
NA,TRBJ1-1,few,TRBV5-4,CASSRDKNSEAFF,TGTGCCAGCAGTCGTGACAAGAACTCTGAAGCTTTCTTT
TRBD1,TRBJ1-5,NA,TRBV6-2/TRBV6-3,CASTLRGQGTSSNQPQHF,TGTGCCAGCACGCTCAGGGGACAGGGGACTTCTAGCAATCAGCCCCAGCATTTT
NA,TRBJ1-1,NA,TRBV6-1,CASSGNRAVGEAFF,TGTGCCAGCAGTGGAAACAGGGCGGTCGGTGAAGCTTTCTTT
NA,TRBJ2-3,NA,TRBV7-2,CASSLGGAGPSDTQYF,TGTGCCAGCAGCTTAGGCGGGGCTGGGCCGTCCGATACGCAGTATTTT
TRBD2,TRBJ2-1,NA,TRBV28,CASSRRTSGKKQFF,TGTGCCAGCAGTAGACGGACTAGCGGGAAAAAGCAGTTCTTC
NA,TRBJ1-2,NA,TRBV6-6,CASSFQVANYGYTF,TGTGCCAGCAGTTTTCAGGTTGCGAACTATGGCTACACCTTC
NA,TRBJ1-3,few,TRBV7-2,CASSSMTRGNTIYF,TGTGCCAGCAGCTCTATGACGCGTGGAAACACCATATATTTT
TRBD2,TRBJ2-5,many,TRBV20-1,CSARDPLAGEQETQYF,TGCAGTGCTAGAGATCCCTTAGCGGGGGAGCAAGAGACCCAGTACTTC
TRBD2,TRBJ2-2,few,TRBV12-3/TRBV12-4,CASSQRSGAMNTGELFF,TGTGCCAGCAGCCAACGAAGCGGGGCCATGAACACCGGGGAGCTGTTTTTT
NA,TRBJ1-2,NA,TRBV27,CASSLQGRSYTF,TGTGCCAGCAGTTTGCAGGGGCGAAGCTACACCTTC
NA,TRBJ2-3,few,TRBV11-2,CASSSVGVADTQYF,TGTGCCAGCAGCTCGGTAGGGGTGGCAGATACGCAGTATTTT
NA,TRBJ1-2,few,TRBV6-5,CASRQDGYGYTF,TGTGCCAGCCGGCAGGATGGCTATGGCTACACCTTC
TRBD2,TRBJ2-4,NA,TRBV12-3/TRBV12-4,CASSFTGGNINIQYF,TGTGCCAGCAGTTTCACGGGAGGGAACATTAACATTCAGTACTTC
NA,TRBJ1-1,few,TRBV27,CASSPGAKFAEAFF,TGTGCCAGCAGCCCAGGGGCTAAATTCGCTGAAGCTTTCTTT
TRBD2,TRBJ2-1,NA,TRBV5-5,CASSPQREVIDEQFF,TGTGCCAGCAGCCCTCAGCGGGAAGTTATTGATGAGCAGTTCTTC
NA,TRBJ2-7,NA,TRBV6-1,CASRAVGRESGEQYF,TGTGCCAGTCGGGCCGTCGGCAGGGAATCAGGAGAGCAGTACTTC
TRBD2,TRBJ2-5,few,TRBV20-1,CSARVGAGGETQYF,TGCAGTGCTAGAGTAGGTGCGGGAGGAGAGACCCAGTACTTC
NA,TRBJ2-5,NA,TRBV10-3,CAISESYQETQYF,TGTGCCATCAGTGAGTCGTATCAAGAGACCCAGTACTTC
NA,TRBJ1-5,few,TRBV20-1,CSVQRALTEPQHF,TGCAGTGTCCAACGGGCCTTAACCGAGCCCCAGCATTTT
TRBD2,TRBJ2-4,many,TRBV7-2,CASSLTGLAGGPAKNIQYF,TGTGCCAGCAGCCTAACGGGACTAGCGGGGGGTCCGGCCAAAAACATTCAGTACTTC
NA,TRBJ1-1,few,TRBV28,CASSVGLNTEAFF,TGTGCCAGCAGTGTGGGACTGAACACTGAAGCTTTCTTT
NA,TRBJ2-3,few,TRBV29-1,CSVGDVRGPDTQYF,TGCAGCGTTGGGGACGTGAGAGGACCAGATACGCAGTATTTT
NA,TRBJ1-1,NA,TRBV20-1,CSARNQGGTEAFF,TGCAGTGCTAGGAATCAAGGGGGCACTGAAGCTTTCTTT
TRBD1,TRBJ1-6,few,TRBV28,CASSSGQGLNSPLHF,TGTGCCAGCAGTTCTGGACAGGGGCTCAATTCACCCCTCCACTTT
NA,TRBJ2-6,NA,TRBV20-1,CSAGGLSGANVLTF,TGCAGTGCTGGGGGGCTCTCTGGGGCCAACGTCCTGACTTTC
NA,TRBJ1-1,NA,TRBV6-5,CASSSHGGGEYEAFF,TGTGCCAGCAGTTCCCATGGGGGGGGTGAATACGAAGCTTTCTTT
NA,TRBJ1-6,once,TRBV7-8,CASSLGQTGLRLSPLHF,TGTGCCAGCAGCTTAGGGCAGACAGGCCTGAGGCTGTCACCCCTCCACTTT
NA,TRBJ2-3,many,TRBV3-1,CASSKTTLGTDTQYF,TGTGCCAGCAGCAAAACAACCCTCGGCACAGATACGCAGTATTTT